This T cell receptor beta chain was captured in a study of T cell repertoires in cytomegalovirus infection. Whole-study context: A matching HLA type, together with CMV infection, was signaled by public TCR beta signatures.

Germline V gene data show CDR1 as SEHNR and CDR2 as FQNEAQ (reference sequence). The CDR3 has 14 residues. Trimming removed 1 base from V and 6 bases from J, with 10 bases in between. On this clonotype: Antigen unknown.

From the reads, TCRdb called clonotypes with MiXCR, one entry per CDR3 protein. Of fewer than 200,000 distinct CDR3 sequences in the sample, roughly a fifth were seen once. Study observations and caveats: HLA-C-restricted, CMV-specific TCR beta clonotypes were dominant ex vivo. The cumulative frequency of public TCR beta families distinguished individuals who carried CMV together with the relevant HLA.

This TCR was recovered from a human donor in good health (CMV status not recorded). Some clones in this sample may be carry-over from other donors' samples. Sequencing was done on a sample of PBMCs. V usage is TRBV7-9 and J usage is TRBJ1-5, with no clear D. CDR3 nucleotides: TGTGCCAGCAGCTTAGTCAGGACGGGTCAGCCCCAGCATTTT. It encodes CASSLVRTGQPQHF.